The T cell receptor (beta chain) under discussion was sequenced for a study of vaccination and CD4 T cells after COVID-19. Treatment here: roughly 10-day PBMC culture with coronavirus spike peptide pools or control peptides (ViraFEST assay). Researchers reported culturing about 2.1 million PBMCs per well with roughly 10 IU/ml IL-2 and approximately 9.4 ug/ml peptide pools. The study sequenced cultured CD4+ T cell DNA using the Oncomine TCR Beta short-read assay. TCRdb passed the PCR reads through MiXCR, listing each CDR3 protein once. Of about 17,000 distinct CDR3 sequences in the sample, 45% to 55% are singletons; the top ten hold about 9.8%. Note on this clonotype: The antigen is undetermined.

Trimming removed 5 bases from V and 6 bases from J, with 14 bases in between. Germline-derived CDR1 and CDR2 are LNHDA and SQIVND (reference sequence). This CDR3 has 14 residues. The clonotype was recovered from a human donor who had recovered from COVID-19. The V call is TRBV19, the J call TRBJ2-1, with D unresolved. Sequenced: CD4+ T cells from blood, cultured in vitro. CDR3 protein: CASSSTPVGNEQFF. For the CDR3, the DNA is TGTGCCAGTAGTTCGACCCCAGTTGGCAATGAGCAGTTCTTC. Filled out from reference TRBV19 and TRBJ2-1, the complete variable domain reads DGGITQSPKYLFRKEGQNVTLSCEQNLNHDAMYWYRQDPGQGLRLIYYSQIVNDFQKGDIAEGYSVSREKKESFPLTVTSAQKNPTAFYLCASSSTPVGNEQFFGPGTRLTVL.